One T cell receptor (beta chain) is described in this entry. The data are from a study of T-cell reconstitution after alpha-beta-depleted transplantation in children. TCRbeta library preparation incorporated unique molecular identifiers. Using its own MiXCR run on the PCR reads, TCRdb lists one record per CDR3 protein. This table has some 550,000 distinct CDR3 sequences, around 20% appearing once. Trimming cost V 1 base and J 0 bases; bases outside gene matches: 12. This CDR3 is 20 amino acids long. The chain couples TRBV12-3 or TRBV12-4 to TRBJ2-7; 13 bases fit TRBD2. The sample was PBMCs from the stem cell graft donor, taken from the stem cell graft. The sequence came from a human donor who donated a stem cell graft to a child with acute lymphoblastic leukemia. As DNA, the CDR3 is TGTGCCAGCAGTTTAGGGGGGGGGACTAGCGGGACCAGGAGCTCCTACGAGCAGTACTTC. As protein: CASSLGGGTSGTRSSYEQYF.